The rows below give T cell receptor beta chains drawn from one sample of a study of CD8 T cells in Susac syndrome. TCRdb fed the immunoSEQ multiplex PCR reads into MiXCR, producing one record per CDR3 protein. The sample records under 80,000 distinct CDR3 sequences, approximately 94% being singletons. The sample comprised CD4+ T cells from PBMCs. Every receptor here comes from a human donor with Susac syndrome. Both conserved end residues are part of each CDR3. The D gene is left open where the match is weak. For some rows the clone size is stated as once, few or many, or as a class when expanded; others skip it.

D: NA; size: NA; V: TRBV7-2; J: TRBJ2-5; CDR3: CASSPRRKKETQYF; DNA: TGTGCCAGCAGCCCGAGACGGAAAAAAGAGACCCAGTACTTC
D: NA; size: NA; V: TRBV27; J: TRBJ1-2; CDR3: CASSLNRPADGYTF; DNA: TGTGCCAGCAGTTTAAACAGGCCGGCCGATGGCTACACCTTC
D: NA; size: NA; V: TRBV7-6; J: TRBJ2-3; CDR3: CASSNRPTDTQYF; DNA: TGTGCCAGCAGCAACCGCCCCACAGATACGCAGTATTTT
D: NA; size: NA; V: TRBV7-9; J: TRBJ2-5; CDR3: CASSLTVVETQYF; DNA: TGTGCCAGCAGCCTAACAGTCGTAGAGACCCAGTACTTC
D: NA; size: few; V: TRBV24-1; J: TRBJ2-1; CDR3: CATAQSASYNEQFF; DNA: TGTGCCACCGCGCAGAGTGCCTCCTACAATGAGCAGTTCTTC
D: NA; size: NA; V: TRBV5-1; J: TRBJ2-5; CDR3: CASSLGGAMFETQYF; DNA: TGCGCCAGCAGCTTAGGGGGGGCCATGTTTGAGACCCAGTACTTC
D: TRBD2; size: NA; V: TRBV6-6; J: TRBJ2-5; CDR3: CASSLGTSGRRETQYF; DNA: TGTGCCAGCAGCCTCGGGACTAGCGGAAGAAGGGAGACCCAGTACTTC
D: NA; size: NA; V: TRBV19; J: TRBJ2-6; CDR3: CASITGSHSGANVLTF; DNA: TGTGCCAGTATCACGGGCTCCCACTCTGGGGCCAACGTCCTGACTTTC
D: NA; size: NA; V: TRBV6-6; J: TRBJ2-5; CDR3: CASSTTGLAKETQYF; DNA: TGTGCCAGCAGTACTACTGGACTGGCGAAAGAGACCCAGTACTTC
D: NA; size: NA; V: TRBV3-1; J: TRBJ1-5; CDR3: CASSRGQTNQPQHF; DNA: TGTGCCAGCAGCCGAGGACAGACAAATCAGCCCCAGCATTTT
D: NA; size: NA; V: TRBV7-9; J: TRBJ2-1; CDR3: CASSTPQGGWEQFF; DNA: TGTGCCAGCAGCACCCCCCAGGGTGGGTGGGAGCAGTTCTTC
D: NA; size: NA; V: TRBV6-1; J: TRBJ2-4; CDR3: CASHRGERNIQYF; DNA: TGTGCCTCCCACCGAGGGGAGCGGAACATTCAGTACTTC
D: NA; size: once; V: TRBV14; J: TRBJ1-4; CDR3: CASSQETGVFEKLFF; DNA: TGTGCCAGCAGCCAAGAGACTGGGGTTTTTGAAAAACTGTTTTTT
D: NA; size: NA; V: TRBV28; J: TRBJ2-7; CDR3: CASSWTVSYEQYF; DNA: TGTGCCAGCAGTTGGACAGTCTCCTACGAGCAGTACTTC
D: NA; size: NA; V: TRBV2; J: TRBJ1-1; CDR3: CASSVGPVGTEAFF; DNA: TGTGCCAGCAGTGTCGGCCCGGTCGGAACCGAAGCTTTCTTT
D: NA; size: NA; V: TRBV7-2; J: TRBJ2-3; CDR3: CASSLAAGVGTDTQYF; DNA: TGTGCCAGCAGCTTAGCAGCCGGGGTTGGTACAGATACGCAGTATTTT
D: NA; size: NA; V: TRBV28; J: TRBJ1-3; CDR3: CASSPLTGTGNTIYF; DNA: TGTGCCAGCAGTCCCCTAACAGGAACTGGAAACACCATATATTTT
D: NA; size: NA; V: TRBV20-1; J: TRBJ2-7; CDR3: CSVRTGPNEQYF; DNA: TGCAGTGTTAGGACGGGGCCCAACGAGCAGTACTTC
D: TRBD2; size: NA; V: TRBV7-2; J: TRBJ2-7; CDR3: CASSPLAGGDEQYF; DNA: TGTGCCAGCAGCCCCTTAGCGGGAGGGGACGAGCAGTACTTC
D: NA; size: NA; V: TRBV7-2; J: TRBJ2-3; CDR3: CASSLDRWGGADTQYF; DNA: TGTGCCAGCAGCTTAGATAGATGGGGCGGGGCAGATACGCAGTATTTT
D: NA; size: NA; V: TRBV3-1; J: TRBJ2-2; CDR3: CASSQSDAGELFF; DNA: TGTGCCAGCAGCCAATCTGACGCCGGGGAGCTGTTTTTT
D: TRBD1; size: NA; V: TRBV6-6; J: TRBJ1-5; CDR3: CASSRTGGRQPQHF; DNA: TGTGCCAGCAGCAGGACAGGGGGGAGGCAGCCCCAGCATTTT